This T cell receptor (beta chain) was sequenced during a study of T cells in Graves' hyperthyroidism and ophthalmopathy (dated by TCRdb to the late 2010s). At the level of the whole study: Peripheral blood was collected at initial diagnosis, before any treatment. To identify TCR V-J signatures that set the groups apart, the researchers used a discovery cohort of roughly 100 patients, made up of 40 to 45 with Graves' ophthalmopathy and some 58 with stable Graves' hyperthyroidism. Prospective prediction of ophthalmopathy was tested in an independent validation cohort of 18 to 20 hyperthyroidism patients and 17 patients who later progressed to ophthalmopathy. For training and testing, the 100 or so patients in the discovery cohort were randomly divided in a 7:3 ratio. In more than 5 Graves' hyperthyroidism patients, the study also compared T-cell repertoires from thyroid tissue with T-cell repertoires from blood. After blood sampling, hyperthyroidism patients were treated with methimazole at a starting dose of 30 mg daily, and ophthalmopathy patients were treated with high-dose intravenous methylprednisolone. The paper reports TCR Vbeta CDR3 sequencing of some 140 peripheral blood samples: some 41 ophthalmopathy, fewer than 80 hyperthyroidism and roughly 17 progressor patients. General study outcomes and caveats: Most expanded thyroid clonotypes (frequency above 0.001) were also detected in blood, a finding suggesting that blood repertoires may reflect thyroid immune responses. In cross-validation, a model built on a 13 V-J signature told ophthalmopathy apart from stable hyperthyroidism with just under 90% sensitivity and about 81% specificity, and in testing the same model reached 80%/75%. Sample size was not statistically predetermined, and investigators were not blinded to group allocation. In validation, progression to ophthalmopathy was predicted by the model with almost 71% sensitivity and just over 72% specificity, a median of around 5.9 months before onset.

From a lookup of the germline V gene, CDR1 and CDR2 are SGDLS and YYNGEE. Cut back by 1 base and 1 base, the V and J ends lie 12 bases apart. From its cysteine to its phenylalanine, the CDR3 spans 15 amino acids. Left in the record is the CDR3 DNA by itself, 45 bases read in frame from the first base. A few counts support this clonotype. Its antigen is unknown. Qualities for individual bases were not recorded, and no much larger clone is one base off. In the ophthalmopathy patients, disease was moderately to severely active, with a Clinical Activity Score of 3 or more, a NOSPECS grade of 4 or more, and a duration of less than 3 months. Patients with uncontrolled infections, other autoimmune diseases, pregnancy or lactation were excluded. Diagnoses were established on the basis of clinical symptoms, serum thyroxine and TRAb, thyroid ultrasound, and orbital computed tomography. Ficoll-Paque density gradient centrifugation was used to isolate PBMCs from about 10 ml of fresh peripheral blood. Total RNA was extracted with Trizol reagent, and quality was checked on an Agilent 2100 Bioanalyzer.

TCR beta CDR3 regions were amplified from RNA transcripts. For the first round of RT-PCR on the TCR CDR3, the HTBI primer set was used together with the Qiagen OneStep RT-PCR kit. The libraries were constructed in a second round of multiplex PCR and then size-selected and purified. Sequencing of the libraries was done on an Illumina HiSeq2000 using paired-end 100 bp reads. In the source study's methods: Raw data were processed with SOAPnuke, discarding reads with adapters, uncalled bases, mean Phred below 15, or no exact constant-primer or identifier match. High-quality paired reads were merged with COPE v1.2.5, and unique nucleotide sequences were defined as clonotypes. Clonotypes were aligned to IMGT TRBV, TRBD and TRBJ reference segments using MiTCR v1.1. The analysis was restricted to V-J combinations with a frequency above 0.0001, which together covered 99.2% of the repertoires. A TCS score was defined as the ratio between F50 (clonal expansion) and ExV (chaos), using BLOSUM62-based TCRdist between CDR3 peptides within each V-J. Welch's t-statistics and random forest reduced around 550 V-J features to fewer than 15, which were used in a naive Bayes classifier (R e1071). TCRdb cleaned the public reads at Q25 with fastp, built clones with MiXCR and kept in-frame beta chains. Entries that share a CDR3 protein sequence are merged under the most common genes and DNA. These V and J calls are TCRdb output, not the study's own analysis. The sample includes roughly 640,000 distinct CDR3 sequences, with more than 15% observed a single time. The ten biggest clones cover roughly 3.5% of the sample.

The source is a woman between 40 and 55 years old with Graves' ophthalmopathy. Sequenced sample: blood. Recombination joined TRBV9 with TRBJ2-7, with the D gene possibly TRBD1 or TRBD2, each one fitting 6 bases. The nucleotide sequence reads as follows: TGTGCCAGCAGCGTAATACGGGGGCGGTCCTACGAGCAGTACTTC. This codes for CASSVIRGRSYEQYF.